This passage covers 3 T cell receptor beta chains from one sample sequenced in a study of blood T cell repertoires in COVID-19 (TCRdb year 2020). The method behind the library was the immunoSEQ multiplex PCR assay. TCRdb provides this immuneACCESS table in a form limited to in-frame rearrangements. Some clones are lacking; in checked studies, under half of them reflect an unresolved V gene, and why the rest are absent is not known. For this sample there are some 170,000 clones; around 90% appear just once. The top ten clonotypes cover roughly 1.5% of the sample. The sequencing sample was made of peripheral blood. Every receptor here comes from a woman aged 50 to 60 with acute or convalescent COVID-19.

The rearrangement joins TRBV6-2 or TRBV6-3 to TRBJ2-3, with D perhaps matching TRBD2 (6 bases). V was cut by 4 bases and J by 0 bases, with 11 bases left in between. This CDR3 spans 15 amino acids. CDR1 is MNHEY, CDR2 SVGEGT, per germline. CDR3 amino acids: CASSSGTGSTDTQYF. The CDR3 region has the DNA TGTGCCAGCAGTTCCGGGACTGGCAGCACAGATACGCAGTATTTT.

In its sample, this clone was seen once. V is TRBV7-2 and J is TRBJ2-2, with D hard to call. The V gene's germline CDR1 is SGHTA and CDR2 FQGNSA. The CDR3 contains 14 residues. Trimming left V 2 bases short and J 2 bases short, with 6 bases between. The CDR3 loop reads CASSLRRNTGELFF. CDR3 in DNA: TGTGCCAGCAGCTTACGCAGAAACACCGGGGAGCTGTTTTTT.

This clone has only one observation. The chain is built from TRBV7-8 and TRBJ1-2; 7 bases map to TRBD1. V gave up 0 bases and J gave up 8 bases; unmatched junction bases: 6. In germline, CDR1 is SGHVS, CDR2 FQNEAQ. This CDR3 has 14 residues. In nucleotides, the CDR3 is TGTGCCAGCAGCTTAGCAGGGGGCCGTAAAGGCTACACCTTC. Translation gives CASSLAGGRKGYTF.